Shown below are 23 T cell receptor beta chains from a single sample sequenced in a study of blood T cell repertoires in COVID-19. Assay: immunoSEQ multiplex PCR; the TCRdb copy retains only in-frame clones and omits some. Of about 180,000 clones in the sample, approximately 86% were seen once. The sample was peripheral blood. The receptors were sampled from a man aged 45-65 years with active or convalescent COVID-19.

This clone was seen more than once but under ten times. The chain links TRBV27 to TRBJ2-7; TRBD1 aligns across 10 bases. Trimming removed 5 bases from V and 5 bases from J; junction bases left unmatched: 6. The germline V gene encodes CDR1 MNHEY and CDR2 SMNVEV (reference sequence). CDR3 length: 14 amino acids. The CDR3 reads CASSPWDRGDEQYF. The CDR3, as DNA: TGTGCCAGCAGTCCTTGGGACAGGGGAGACGAGCAGTACTTC.

CDR3 sequence: CASSSGGNEQFF. In DNA form, the CDR3 reads TGTGCCAGCAGCTCAGGAGGCAATGAGCAGTTCTTC. The chain recombines TRBV7-9 with TRBJ2-1, with D possibly matching TRBD2 (5 bases). Trimming left V 4 bases short and J 6 bases short, with 7 bases between. Germline CDR1 SEHNR, CDR2 FQNEAQ (reference sequence). This CDR3 contains 12 residues.

V usage is TRBV7-2 and J usage is TRBJ2-1; 8 nucleotides match TRBD1. The CDR3 contains 16 residues. V trimming: 5 bases; J trimming: 2 bases; junction bases outside the gene matches: 8. Germline-derived CDR1 and CDR2 are SGHTA and FQGNSA. CDR3 nucleotide sequence: TGTGCCAGCAGCCCACGAACGGGACAGGCCTACAATGAGCAGTTCTTC. It yields the protein CASSPRTGQAYNEQFF.

The V gene is TRBV6-5, the J gene TRBJ1-2; 9 nucleotides line up with TRBD1. The trim removed 7 bases at V and 8 bases at J, leaving 11 bases unmatched. This CDR3 region has 14 residues. CDR1 and CDR2 (germline): MNHEY, SVGAGI. The CDR3 loop is CASTPGTGRGGYTF. CDR3 bases: TGTGCCAGCACCCCGGGGACAGGGAGAGGGGGCTACACCTTC.

The table lists this clone with a count of one. The V and J genes are TRBV6-5 and TRBJ2-7; perhaps TRBD2 as D (5 bases). This CDR3 comprises 11 residues. V lost 7 bases and J 10 bases, leaving 14 bases between the germline ends. The germline CDR1 and CDR2 sequences are MNHEY and SVGAGI. The CDR3 loop is CASIHVGEQYF. DNA for the CDR3: TGTGCCAGCATTCATGTCGGGGAACAGTACTTC.

The chain has TRBV14 and TRBJ2-3; unclear D gene. Germline-derived CDR1 and CDR2 are SGHDN and FVKESK. With 1 base removed from V and 3 bases from J, the gap between germline ends came to 2 bases. The CDR3 is 12 residues long. CDR3 sequence: CASSQATDTQYF. CDR3 DNA: TGTGCCAGCAGCCAAGCGACAGATACGCAGTATTTT.

This rearrangement joins TRBV3-1 (or the pseudogene TRBV3-2) to TRBJ2-5, with D possibly being TRBD2 (5 bases). Germline V gene sequence: CDR1 LGHDT, CDR2 YNNKEL (reference sequence). The CDR3 is 14 amino acids. Trimming cost V 0 bases and J 7 bases, with 12 bases left between them. The CDR3 DNA sequence: TGTGCCAGCAGCCAAGAGACCGGGGAAGGGACCCAGTACTTC. Amino acids: CASSQETGEGTQYF.

This rearrangement joins TRBV28 to TRBJ2-1, with 8 positions matching TRBD1. The CDR3 totals 15 residues. In germline, CDR1 is MDHEN, CDR2 SYDVKM. Trimming cost V 7 bases and J 0 bases; bases outside gene matches: 5. CDR3 DNA sequence: TGTGCCAGCAATCCCGGACAGGGCTCCTACAATGAGCAGTTCTTC. Amino acid sequence: CASNPGQGSYNEQFF.

This chain joins TRBV2 and TRBJ2-4; 15 nucleotides agree with TRBD2. The trim removed 3 bases at V and 0 bases at J, leaving 6 bases unmatched. Per germline, CDR1 SNHLY and CDR2 FYNNEI. The CDR3 covers 19 residues. The CDR3 spells CASSDVGLAGGGAKNIQYF. The CDR3 DNA sequence: TGTGCCAGCAGTGATGTGGGACTAGCGGGGGGTGGAGCCAAAAACATTCAGTACTTC.

The chain links TRBV29-1 to TRBJ2-7, with TRBD2 matching over 14 bases. Germline values: CDR1 SQVTM, CDR2 ANQGSEA. CDR3 length equals 14 residues. Unmatched junction bases numbered 5, after V lost 8 bases and J lost 2 bases. The CDR3 loop reads CSSGTSGGTYEQYF. The CDR3 region has the DNA TGCAGCTCCGGGACTAGCGGGGGTACCTACGAGCAGTACTTC.

This clone is a singleton in its sample. Other DNA sequences of this sample code for an identical CDR3. This chain joins TRBV30 and TRBJ2-5; 10 nucleotides align to TRBD2. The germline V gene has CDR1 GTSNPN and CDR2 SVGIG (reference sequence). Trimming at V came to 3 bases and at J to 3 bases, leaving 7 bases not matched to a gene. The CDR3 is 15 residues long. The CDR3 region is CAWRPSGRIEETQYF. The CDR3 nucleotides read TGTGCCTGGAGACCTAGCGGGAGAATTGAAGAGACCCAGTACTTC.

This chain joins TRBV19 and TRBJ1-3; D unclear. Trimming pared 9 bases from V and 4 bases from J, leaving 10 bases between. The CDR3 is 12 residues long. Germline V gene sequence: CDR1 LNHDA, CDR2 SQIVND (reference sequence). The CDR3 region has the DNA TGTGCCAGCCAGACGGGGGGAAACACCATATATTTT. It translates to CASQTGGNTIYF.

This clone was seen a few times. This rearrangement joins TRBV2 to TRBJ1-3, with TRBD1 as a possible D gene (5 bases). The CDR3 spans 14 residues. V was cut by 9 bases and J by 3 bases, with 15 bases left in between. Germline CDR1 is SNHLY and CDR2 is FYNNEI. CDR3: CARGADSIGNTIYF. The DNA of the CDR3 is TGTGCCAGAGGGGCAGACAGTATTGGAAACACCATATATTTT.

This chain uses TRBV30 with TRBJ1-4; 7 bases fit TRBD1. CDR1 is GTSNPN, CDR2 SVGIG, per germline (reference sequence). CDR3 length: 13 amino acids. V shed 5 bases, J shed 8 bases, and the junction held 8 bases outside the gene matches. In nucleotides, the CDR3 is TGTGCCTGGGGGGGCCAGGGGGACGAAAAACTGTTTTTT. Translation gives CAWGGQGDEKLFF.

V usage is TRBV5-1 and J usage is TRBJ1-2; D is ambiguous. This CDR3 has 15 residues. V was trimmed by 1 base and J by 2 bases, leaving 12 bases between them. CDR1 SGHRS and CDR2 YFSETQ come from the germline V gene. The CDR3 bases are TGCGCCAGCAGCTTGTCCGGTGAGGAGAACTATGGCTACACCTTC. Translating it yields CASSLSGEENYGYTF.

This clone was picked up one time. The V gene is TRBV9, the J gene TRBJ2-3, with no clear D. The CDR3 spans 16 residues. V lost 1 base and J 0 bases, leaving 12 bases between the germline ends. Germline V gives CDR1 SGDLS, CDR2 YYNGEE. CDR3 amino acids: CASSVFSDSSTDTQYF. The DNA of the CDR3 is TGTGCCAGCAGCGTATTCTCAGATTCAAGCACAGATACGCAGTATTTT.

This clone was counted once. This chain uses TRBV18 with TRBJ1-4; 9 bases match TRBD1. This CDR3 is built from 14 residues. Germline lookup yields CDR1 KGHSH and CDR2 LQKENI. Trimming cost V 5 bases and J 7 bases; bases outside gene matches: 5. The CDR3: CASSFETGGEKLFF. For the CDR3, the DNA is TGTGCCAGCTCATTTGAGACAGGGGGTGAAAAACTGTTTTTT. Full variable domain (rest looked up from reference TRBV18 and TRBJ1-4): NAGVMQNPRHLVRRRGQEARLRCSPMKGHSHVYWYRQLPEEGLKFMVYLQKENIIDESGMPKERFSAEFPKEGPSILRIQQVVRGDSAAYFCASSFETGGEKLFFGSGTQLSVL.

This chain uses TRBV3-1 (or the pseudogene TRBV3-2) with TRBJ1-2, with D uncertain. Germline values: CDR1 LGHDT, CDR2 YNNKEL (reference sequence). This CDR3 comprises 13 residues. V lost 0 bases, J lost 8 bases, and 10 bases lay in between. CDR3 region: CASSQETSGGYTF. The CDR3 bases are TGTGCCAGCAGCCAAGAGACTTCGGGGGGCTACACCTTC.

The V and J genes are TRBV28 and TRBJ1-5; D is perhaps TRBD1 (6 bases). The CDR3 contains 16 residues. Germline CDR1 and CDR2: MDHEN and SYDVKM. The germline V and J ends were trimmed by 5 bases and 4 bases, with 18 bases remaining between them. CDR3 nucleotide sequence: TGTGCCAGCAGTCCATACCCCGGGACAAGGAATCAGCCCCAGCATTTT. Amino acids: CASSPYPGTRNQPQHF.

This clone was counted a few times. The V gene is TRBV11-3, the J gene TRBJ1-1; D is ambiguous. The length of the CDR3 is 13 residues. Looked up from germline, CDR1 is SGHNT and CDR2 is YENEEA. Trimming took off 6 bases at V and 5 bases at J, with 13 bases between the two ends. Written as DNA, the CDR3 is TGTGCCAGCAGTTTATCGCGGAGGACTGAAGCTTTCTTT. This gives the protein CASSLSRRTEAFF.

V gene TRBV25-1 combines with J gene TRBJ2-1; 11 nucleotides align to TRBD1. With 4 bases clipped from V and 9 bases from J, the junction kept 8 bases outside the gene matches. This CDR3 has 15 amino acids. Germline CDR1 is MGHDK and CDR2 is SYGVNS. The CDR3 here is CASSARDRGSGEQFF. For the CDR3, the DNA is TGTGCCAGCAGTGCCCGGGACAGGGGGTCCGGTGAGCAGTTCTTC.

The rearrangement uses TRBV10-2 and TRBJ2-1; 9 nucleotides align to TRBD2. Germline V gene sequence: CDR1 WSHSY, CDR2 SAAADI. V gave up 0 bases and J gave up 0 bases; unmatched junction bases: 18. The CDR3 runs 22 residues. Here the CDR3 DNA reads TGCGCCAGCAGTGAGTCATCATCAAGGCTAGCGGGATCCTTAAGCTCCTACAATGAGCAGTTCTTC. Translating gives CASSESSSRLAGSLSSYNEQFF.

The chain employs TRBV4-1 and TRBJ1-2; unclear D gene. The CDR3 consists of 14 residues. Between the trimmed V and J ends, which lost 0 bases and 1 base, there was a span of 6 bases. Germline V gene lookup returns CDR1 MGHRA and CDR2 YSYEKL. In nucleotides, the CDR3 is TGCGCCAGCAGCCAAGATCAGATTAACTATGGCTACACCTTC. The encoded protein is CASSQDQINYGYTF.